Ten or more counts support the clone carrying this T cell receptor beta chain. This sample was taken from a study of human T cells and chemical hapten exposure. This CDR3 is 14 amino acids long. Germline V gene data show CDR1 as MNHEY and CDR2 as SVGEGT. The V gene end was trimmed by 4 bases and the J gene end by 4 bases; junction bases not matched to a gene: 4. Time point of the sample: patch test 1, 2 weeks after DPC sensitization. The treatment is: therapeutic diphenylcyclopropenone sensitization with weekly scalp DPC. TCRdb reanalysed the RACE reads using MiXCR and keeps one entry per CDR3 protein. The table has fewer than 400,000 distinct CDR3 sequences, about 7% seen once.

The chain carries TRBV6-2 or TRBV6-3 and TRBJ2-5, with 9 bases matching TRBD2. The specimen comprised whole blood, sampled in connection with sensitization to the hapten diphenylcyclopropenone (DPC). The sequence was obtained from a woman under 30 with alopecia areata. Some clones in this sample may be carry-over from other donors' samples. The CDR3 nucleotides read TGTGCCAGCAGTTCCGGACTAGCGCCAGAGACCCAGTACTTC. It specifies CASSSGLAPETQYF.